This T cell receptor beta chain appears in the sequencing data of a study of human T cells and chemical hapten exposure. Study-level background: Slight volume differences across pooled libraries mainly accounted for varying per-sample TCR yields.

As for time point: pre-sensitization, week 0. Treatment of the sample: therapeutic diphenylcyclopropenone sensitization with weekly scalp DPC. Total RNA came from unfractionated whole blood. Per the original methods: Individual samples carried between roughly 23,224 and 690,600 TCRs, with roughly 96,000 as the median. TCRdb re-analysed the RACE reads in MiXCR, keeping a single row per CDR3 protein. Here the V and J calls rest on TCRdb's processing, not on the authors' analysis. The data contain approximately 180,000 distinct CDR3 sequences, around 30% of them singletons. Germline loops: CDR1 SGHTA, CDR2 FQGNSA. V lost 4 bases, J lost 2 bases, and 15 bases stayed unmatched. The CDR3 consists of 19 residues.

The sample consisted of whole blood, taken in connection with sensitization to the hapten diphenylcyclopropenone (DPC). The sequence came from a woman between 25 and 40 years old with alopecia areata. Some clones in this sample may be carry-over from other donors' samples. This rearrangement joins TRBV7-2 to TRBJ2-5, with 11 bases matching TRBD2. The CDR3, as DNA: TGTGCCAGCAGCTCAATGGCCCTAACTAGCGGGGGTAAACAAGAGACCCAGTACTTC. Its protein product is CASSSMALTSGGKQETQYF.